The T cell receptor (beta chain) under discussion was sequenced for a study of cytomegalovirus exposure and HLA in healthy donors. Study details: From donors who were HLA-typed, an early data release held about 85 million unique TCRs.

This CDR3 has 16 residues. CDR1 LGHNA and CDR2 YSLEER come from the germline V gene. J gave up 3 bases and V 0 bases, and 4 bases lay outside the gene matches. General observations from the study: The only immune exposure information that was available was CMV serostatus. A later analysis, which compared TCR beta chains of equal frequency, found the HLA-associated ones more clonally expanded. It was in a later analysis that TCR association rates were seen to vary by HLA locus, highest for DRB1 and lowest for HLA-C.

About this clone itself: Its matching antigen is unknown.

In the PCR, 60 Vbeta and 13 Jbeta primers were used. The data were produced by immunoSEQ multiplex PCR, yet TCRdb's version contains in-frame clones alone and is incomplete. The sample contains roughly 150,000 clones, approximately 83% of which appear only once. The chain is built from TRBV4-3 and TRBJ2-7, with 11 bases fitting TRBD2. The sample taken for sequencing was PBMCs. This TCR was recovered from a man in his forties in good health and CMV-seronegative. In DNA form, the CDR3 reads TGCGCCAGCAGCCAAGATCGTACTAGCGGGAGCTACGAGCAGTACTTC. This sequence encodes CASSQDRTSGSYEQYF.